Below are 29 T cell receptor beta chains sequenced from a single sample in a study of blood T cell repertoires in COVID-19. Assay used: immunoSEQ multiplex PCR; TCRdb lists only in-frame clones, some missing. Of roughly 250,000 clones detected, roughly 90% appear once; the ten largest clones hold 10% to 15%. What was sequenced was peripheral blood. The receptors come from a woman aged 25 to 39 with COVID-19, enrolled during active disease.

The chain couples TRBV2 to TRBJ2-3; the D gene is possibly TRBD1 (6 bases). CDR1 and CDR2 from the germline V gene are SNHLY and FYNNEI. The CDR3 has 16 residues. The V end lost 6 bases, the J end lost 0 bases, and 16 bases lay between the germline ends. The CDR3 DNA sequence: TGTGCCAGCAGGCGACAGGCAATGACTAGCACAGATACGCAGTATTTT. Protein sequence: CASRRQAMTSTDTQYF.

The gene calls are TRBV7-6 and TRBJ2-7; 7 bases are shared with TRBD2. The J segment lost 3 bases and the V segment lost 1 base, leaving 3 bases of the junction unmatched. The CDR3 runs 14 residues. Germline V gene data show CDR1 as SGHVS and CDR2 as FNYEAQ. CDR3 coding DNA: TGTGCCAGCAGCTTAGATGGGGGGGTCTACGAGCAGTACTTC. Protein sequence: CASSLDGGVYEQYF.

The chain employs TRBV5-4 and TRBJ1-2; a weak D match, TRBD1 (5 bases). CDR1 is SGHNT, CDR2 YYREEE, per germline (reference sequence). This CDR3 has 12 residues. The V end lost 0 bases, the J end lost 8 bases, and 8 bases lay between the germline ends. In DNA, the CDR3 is TGTGCCAGCAGCTTGGCAGGGCAGGGCTACACCTTC. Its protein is CASSLAGQGYTF.

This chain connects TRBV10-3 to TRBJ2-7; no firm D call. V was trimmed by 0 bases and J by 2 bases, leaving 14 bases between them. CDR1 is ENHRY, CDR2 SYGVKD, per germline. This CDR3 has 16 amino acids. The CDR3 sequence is CAISESAGSFPYEQYF. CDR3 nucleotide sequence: TGTGCCATCAGTGAGTCGGCAGGTTCCTTCCCCTACGAGCAGTACTTC.

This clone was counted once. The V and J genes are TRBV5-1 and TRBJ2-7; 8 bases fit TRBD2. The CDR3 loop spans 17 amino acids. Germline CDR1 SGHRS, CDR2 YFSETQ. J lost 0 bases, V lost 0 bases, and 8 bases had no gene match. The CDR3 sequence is CASSLERGGRLSYEQYF. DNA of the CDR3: TGCGCCAGCAGCTTGGAACGGGGGGGCCGTCTCTCCTACGAGCAGTACTTC.

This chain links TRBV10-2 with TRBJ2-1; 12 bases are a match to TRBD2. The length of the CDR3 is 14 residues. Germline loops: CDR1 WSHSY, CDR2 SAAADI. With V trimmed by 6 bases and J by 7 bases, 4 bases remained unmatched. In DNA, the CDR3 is TGCGCCAGCAGCCTAGCGGGGGGGCGAAATGAGCAGTTCTTC. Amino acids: CASSLAGGRNEQFF.

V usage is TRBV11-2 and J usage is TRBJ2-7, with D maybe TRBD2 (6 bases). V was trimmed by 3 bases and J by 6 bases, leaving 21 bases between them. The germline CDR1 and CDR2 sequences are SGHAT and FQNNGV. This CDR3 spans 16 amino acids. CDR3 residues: CASSFLSGTPSGEQYF. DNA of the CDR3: TGTGCCAGCAGCTTCCTTTCCGGGACTCCCTCCGGCGAGCAGTACTTC.

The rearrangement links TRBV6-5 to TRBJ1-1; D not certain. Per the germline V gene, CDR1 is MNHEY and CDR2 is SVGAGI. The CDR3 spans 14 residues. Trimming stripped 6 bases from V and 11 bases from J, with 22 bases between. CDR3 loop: CASRLTRTDLRAFF. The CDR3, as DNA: TGTGCCAGCAGGCTGACCCGGACGGACTTAAGGGCTTTCTTT.

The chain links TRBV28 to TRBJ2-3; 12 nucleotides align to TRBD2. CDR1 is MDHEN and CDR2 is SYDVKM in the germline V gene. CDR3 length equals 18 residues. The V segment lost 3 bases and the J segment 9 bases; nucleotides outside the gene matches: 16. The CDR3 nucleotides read TGTGCCAGCAGTTTTTGGCTAGCGGGGGGGCTCTCAGCAGGCACGCAGTATTTT. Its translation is CASSFWLAGGLSAGTQYF.

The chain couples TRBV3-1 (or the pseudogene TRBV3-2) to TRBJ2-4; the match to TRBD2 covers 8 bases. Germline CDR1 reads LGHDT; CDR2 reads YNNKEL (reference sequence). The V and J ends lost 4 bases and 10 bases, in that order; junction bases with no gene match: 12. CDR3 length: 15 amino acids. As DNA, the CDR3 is TGTGCCAGCAGCCTCCCGGGAGGACTAGCAAGGATTCAGTACTTC. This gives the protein CASSLPGGLARIQYF.

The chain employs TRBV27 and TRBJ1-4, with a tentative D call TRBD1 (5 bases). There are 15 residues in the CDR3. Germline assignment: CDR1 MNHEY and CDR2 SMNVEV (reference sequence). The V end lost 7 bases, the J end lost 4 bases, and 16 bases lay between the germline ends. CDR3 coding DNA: TGTGCCAGCATAAATCAGGGAGGGGATAATGAAAAACTGTTTTTT. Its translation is CASINQGGDNEKLFF.

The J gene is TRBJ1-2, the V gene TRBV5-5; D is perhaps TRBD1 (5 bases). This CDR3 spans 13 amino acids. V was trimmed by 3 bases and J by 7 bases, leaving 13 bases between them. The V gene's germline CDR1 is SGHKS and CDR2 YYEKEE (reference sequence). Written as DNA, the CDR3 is TGTGCCAGCAGCTCGCCCGGGGGGTCTGGCTACACCTTC. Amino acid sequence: CASSSPGGSGYTF.

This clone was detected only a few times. CDR3 DNA sequence: TGTGCCAACACTAGACTAGCGGGGGAACACAGCACCGGGGAGCTGTTTTTT. This encodes CANTRLAGEHSTGELFF. The rearrangement joins TRBV25-1 to TRBJ2-2; 12 bases align to TRBD2. The germline gives CDR1 MGHDK, CDR2 SYGVNS. V trimming: 10 bases; J trimming: 4 bases; junction bases outside the gene matches: 13. This CDR3 comprises 17 residues.

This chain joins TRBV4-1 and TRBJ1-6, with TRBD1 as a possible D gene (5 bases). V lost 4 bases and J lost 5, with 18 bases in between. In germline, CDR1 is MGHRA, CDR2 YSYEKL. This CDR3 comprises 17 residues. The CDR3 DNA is TGCGCCAGCAGCCCGCACAGGTCTCGTGACGATAATTCACCCCTCCACTTT. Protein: CASSPHRSRDDNSPLHF.

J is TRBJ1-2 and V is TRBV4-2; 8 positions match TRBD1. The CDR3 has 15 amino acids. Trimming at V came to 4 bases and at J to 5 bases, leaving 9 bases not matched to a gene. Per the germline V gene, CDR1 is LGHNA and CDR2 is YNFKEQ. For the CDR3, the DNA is TGTGCCAGCAGCCGGCCCTCGGACAGGGATTATGGCTACACCTTC. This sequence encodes CASSRPSDRDYGYTF.

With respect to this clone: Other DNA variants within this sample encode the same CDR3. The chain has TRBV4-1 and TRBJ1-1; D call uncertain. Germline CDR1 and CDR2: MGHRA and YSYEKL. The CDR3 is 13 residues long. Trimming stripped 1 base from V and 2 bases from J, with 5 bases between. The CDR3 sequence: CASSQASNTEAFF. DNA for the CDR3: TGCGCCAGCAGCCAAGCGAGTAACACTGAAGCTTTCTTT.

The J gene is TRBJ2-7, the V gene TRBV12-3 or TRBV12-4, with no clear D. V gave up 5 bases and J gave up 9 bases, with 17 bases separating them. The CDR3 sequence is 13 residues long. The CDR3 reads CASSLSTPAVQYF. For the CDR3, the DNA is TGTGCCAGCAGTCTCTCGACTCCCGCGGTGCAGTACTTC.

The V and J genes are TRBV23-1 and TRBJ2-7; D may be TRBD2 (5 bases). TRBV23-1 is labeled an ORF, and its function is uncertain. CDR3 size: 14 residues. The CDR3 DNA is TGCGCTACCCGACACGTAGAGGGATTCTACGAGCAGTACTTC. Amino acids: CATRHVEGFYEQYF.

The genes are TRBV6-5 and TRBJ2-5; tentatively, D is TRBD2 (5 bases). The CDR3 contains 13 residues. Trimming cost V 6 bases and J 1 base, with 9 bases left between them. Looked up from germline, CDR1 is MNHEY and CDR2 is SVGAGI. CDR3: CASSPGSQETQYF. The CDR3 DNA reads TGTGCCAGCAGCCCGGGGAGCCAAGAGACCCAGTACTTC.

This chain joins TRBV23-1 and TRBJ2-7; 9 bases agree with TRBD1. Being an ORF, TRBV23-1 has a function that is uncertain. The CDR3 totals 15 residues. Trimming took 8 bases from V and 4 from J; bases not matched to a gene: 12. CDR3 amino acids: CASPIPDRGEYEQYF. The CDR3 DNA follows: TGCGCCAGCCCCATCCCGGACAGGGGAGAATACGAGCAGTACTTC.

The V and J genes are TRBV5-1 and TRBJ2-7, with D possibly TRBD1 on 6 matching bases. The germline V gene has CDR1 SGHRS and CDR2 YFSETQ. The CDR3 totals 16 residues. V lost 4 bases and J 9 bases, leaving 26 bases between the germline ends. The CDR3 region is CASSPGTNFPLLGQYF. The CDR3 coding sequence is TGCGCCAGCAGCCCAGGGACAAATTTCCCCCTTTTGGGGCAGTACTTC.

The chain's CDR3 is CASSFSGTPLYEQYF. CDR3 in DNA: TGTGCCAGTAGTTTTTCCGGGACACCGCTCTACGAGCAGTACTTC. V and J are TRBV19 and TRBJ2-7; possibly TRBD1 for D (6 bases). CDR1 LNHDA and CDR2 SQIVND come from the germline V gene (reference sequence). V was clipped by 5 bases and J by 3 bases, with 17 bases between them. This CDR3 is built from 15 residues.

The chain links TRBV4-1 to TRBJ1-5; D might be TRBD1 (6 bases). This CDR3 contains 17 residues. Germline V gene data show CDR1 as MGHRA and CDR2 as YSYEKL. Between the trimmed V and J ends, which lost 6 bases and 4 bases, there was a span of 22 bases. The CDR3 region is CASRGHLVTGGNQPQHF. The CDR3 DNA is TGCGCCAGCAGGGGACATCTCGTGACGGGGGGGAATCAGCCCCAGCATTTT.

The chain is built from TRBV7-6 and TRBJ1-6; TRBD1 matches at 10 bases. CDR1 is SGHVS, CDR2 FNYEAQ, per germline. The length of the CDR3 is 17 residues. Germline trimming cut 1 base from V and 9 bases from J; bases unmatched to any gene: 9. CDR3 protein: CASSLDTGTGVFSPLHF. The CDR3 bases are TGTGCCAGCAGCTTAGATACCGGGACAGGGGTTTTTTCACCCCTCCACTTT.

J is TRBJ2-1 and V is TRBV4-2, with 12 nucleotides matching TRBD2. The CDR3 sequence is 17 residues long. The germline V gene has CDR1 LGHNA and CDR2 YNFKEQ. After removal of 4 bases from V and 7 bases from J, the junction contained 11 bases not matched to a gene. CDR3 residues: CASSRALAGGQRNEQFF. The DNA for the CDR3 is TGTGCCAGCAGCCGAGCTCTAGCGGGGGGGCAAAGGAATGAGCAGTTCTTC.

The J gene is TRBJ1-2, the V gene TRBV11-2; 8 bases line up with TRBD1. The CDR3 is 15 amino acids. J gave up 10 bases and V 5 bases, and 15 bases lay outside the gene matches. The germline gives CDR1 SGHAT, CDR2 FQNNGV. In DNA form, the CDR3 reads TGTGCCAGCAGCCACTTACCAGGGGGCGGTCGTGACTACACCTTC. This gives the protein CASSHLPGGGRDYTF.

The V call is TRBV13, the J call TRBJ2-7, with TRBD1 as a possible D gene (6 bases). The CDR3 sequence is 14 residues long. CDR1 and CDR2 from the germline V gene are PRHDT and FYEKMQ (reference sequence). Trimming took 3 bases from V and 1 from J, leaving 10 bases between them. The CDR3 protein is CASSFGGQSYEQYF. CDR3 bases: TGTGCCAGCAGCTTCGGTGGACAGTCCTACGAGCAGTACTTC.

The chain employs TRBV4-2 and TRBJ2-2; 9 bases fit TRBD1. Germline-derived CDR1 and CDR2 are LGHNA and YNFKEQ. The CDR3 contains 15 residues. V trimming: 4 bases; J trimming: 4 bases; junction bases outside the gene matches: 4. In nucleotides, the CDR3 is TGTGCCAGCAGCCCGAAGACAGGGGGCACCGGGGAGCTGTTTTTT. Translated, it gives CASSPKTGGTGELFF.

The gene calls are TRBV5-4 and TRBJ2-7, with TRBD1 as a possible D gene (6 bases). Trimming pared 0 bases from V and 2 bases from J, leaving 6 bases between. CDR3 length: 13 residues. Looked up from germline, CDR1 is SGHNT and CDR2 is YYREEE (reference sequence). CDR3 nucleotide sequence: TGTGCCAGCAGCTTGGGGGGGCCCTACGAGCAGTACTTC. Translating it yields CASSLGGPYEQYF.